The 13 T cell receptor beta chains below come from one sample, sequenced in a study of T-cell memory formation after mild COVID-19. TCRdb passed the 5' RACE reads through MiXCR, listing each CDR3 protein once. The sample consists of about 210,000 distinct CDR3 sequences, around 27% of them appearing once. The material sequenced was PBMCs or a T cell subset sorted from them (not recorded which). These receptors originate from an adult woman who had mild COVID-19 (a few samples of this study predate the infection). Cell type and time point are not known.

The CDR3 coding sequence is TGCAGCGTTGAGGGCGATCGGAACAAAGCTTTCTTT. As protein: CSVEGDRNKAFF. The chain recombines TRBV29-1 with TRBJ1-1; D remains ambiguous. The CDR3 is 12 amino acids. Germline V CDR1 and CDR2: SQVTM, ANQGSEA. Trimming pared 3 bases from V and 9 bases from J, leaving 14 bases between.

The J gene is TRBJ2-1, the V gene TRBV7-9; 8 nucleotides align to TRBD2. With 1 base clipped from V and 5 bases from J, the junction kept 7 bases outside the gene matches. CDR1 and CDR2 (germline): SEHNR, FQNEAQ (reference sequence). This CDR3 comprises 16 residues. The CDR3 sequence is CASSLGGAGVHNEQFF. The CDR3 DNA is TGTGCCAGCAGCTTAGGAGGAGCGGGGGTCCACAATGAGCAGTTCTTC.

This clonotype has just a few counts. V is TRBV11-3 and J is TRBJ1-6; D possibly corresponds to TRBD1 (5 bases). The CDR3 length is 14 residues. V dropped 6 bases and J dropped 6 bases, with 12 bases sitting between them. Germline lookup yields CDR1 SGHNT and CDR2 YENEEA. The chain's CDR3 is CASSSGTVNSPLHF. The CDR3 DNA reads as TGTGCCAGCAGTTCCGGGACGGTTAATTCACCCCTCCACTTT.

This chain joins TRBV20-1 and TRBJ2-7, with a tentative D call TRBD2 (6 bases). Trimming cost V 0 bases and J 6 bases, with 9 bases left between them. Germline loops: CDR1 DFQATT, CDR2 SNEGSKA (reference sequence). This CDR3 contains 12 residues. DNA of the CDR3: TGCAGTGCTAGAGAGGCGGGGCTCGAGCAGTACTTC. It yields the protein CSAREAGLEQYF.

The V and J genes are TRBV29-1 and TRBJ2-2; D call uncertain. The germline V gene has CDR1 SQVTM and CDR2 ANQGSEA. Trimming pared 7 bases from V and 0 bases from J, leaving 6 bases between. The CDR3 length is 12 residues. In DNA form, the CDR3 reads TGCAGCGCGGCCCCGAACACCGGGGAGCTGTTTTTT. This codes for CSAAPNTGELFF.

The V call is TRBV7-6, the J call TRBJ2-3, with TRBD2 matching over 7 bases. V shed 1 base and J 5 bases; nucleotides not matched to a gene: 9. Germline V gene sequence: CDR1 SGHVS, CDR2 FNYEAQ. The CDR3 is 16 amino acids. The CDR3: CASSLGGGGRVDTQYF. The CDR3, as DNA: TGTGCCAGCAGCTTAGGAGGCGGGGGACGGGTAGATACGCAGTATTTT.

The rearrangement uses TRBV4-1 and TRBJ2-5; tentatively, D is TRBD2 (7 bases). The germline CDR1 and CDR2 sequences are MGHRA and YSYEKL. Trimming took 4 bases from V and 5 from J, leaving 20 bases between them. The CDR3 is 16 residues long. DNA for the CDR3: TGCGCCAGCAGCCCTCGAGTTAGGGGGGAGGGGGAGACCCAGTACTTC. The encoded protein is CASSPRVRGEGETQYF.

The chain employs TRBV19 and TRBJ2-5, with D tentatively TRBD1 (5 bases). V was trimmed by 6 bases and J by 4 bases, leaving 18 bases between them. This CDR3 comprises 15 residues. CDR1 and CDR2 (germline): LNHDA, SQIVND (reference sequence). This chain's CDR3 is CASSVTGPIRETQYF. CDR3 nucleotide sequence: TGTGCCAGTAGCGTAACAGGTCCTATTCGAGAGACCCAGTACTTC.

The chain employs TRBV6-5 and TRBJ1-2; D possibly corresponds to TRBD1 (6 bases). The CDR3 totals 13 residues. Germline-derived CDR1 and CDR2 are MNHEY and SVGAGI. Trimming took off 5 bases at V and 8 bases at J, with 15 bases between the two ends. Here the CDR3 DNA reads TGTGCCAGCAGTCCCAGGGGTGCTAAGGGCTACACCTTC. It codes for CASSPRGAKGYTF.

This clonotype was counted between two and nine times. The V call is TRBV18, the J call TRBJ2-4; 10 bases are shared with TRBD1. The CDR3 length is 16 residues. The V gene end was trimmed by 0 bases and the J gene end by 7 bases; junction bases not matched to a gene: 6. Germline V gives CDR1 KGHSH, CDR2 LQKENI. The CDR3 sequence: CASSPPIRTGGNIQYF. The CDR3 nucleotides read TGTGCCAGCTCACCACCAATCCGGACAGGGGGGAACATTCAGTACTTC.

The chain is built from TRBV4-1 and TRBJ2-1; no definite D call. Looked up from germline, CDR1 is MGHRA and CDR2 is YSYEKL. The CDR3 runs to 12 residues. Trimming took off 1 base at V and 15 bases at J, with 13 bases between the two ends. The CDR3 protein is CASSQVGATRFF. The CDR3, as DNA: TGCGCCAGCAGCCAAGTAGGCGCCACCCGGTTCTTC.

The chain has TRBV19 and TRBJ2-1; 7 bases map to TRBD2. The CDR3 totals 16 residues. The germline V gene has CDR1 LNHDA and CDR2 SQIVND (reference sequence). Losses at the gene ends were 2 bases for V and 9 bases for J; bases not matched to a gene: 13. CDR3 nucleotide sequence: TGTGCCAGTAGTATATCTCTCGCGGGAGCCTCCACTGAGCAGTTCTTC. As protein: CASSISLAGASTEQFF.

In its sample, this clonotype was seen many times. This chain joins TRBV5-1 and TRBJ2-1, with D perhaps matching TRBD2 (5 bases). The CDR3 runs 14 residues. CDR1 and CDR2 from the germline V gene are SGHRS and YFSETQ. Trimming removed 4 bases at V and 1 base at J, with 9 bases between. The CDR3 nucleotides are TGCGCCAGCAGCAGGGCGGGTTCCTACAATGAGCAGTTCTTC. Its translation: CASSRAGSYNEQFF.